A selection of T cell receptor beta chains follows, all from one sample in a study of blood T cell repertoires in COVID-19. TCRdb's copy holds only in-frame clones and misses some; the assay was immunoSEQ multiplex PCR. The repertoire consists of 200,000 or so clones, with approximately 86% occurring once and the leading ten covering under 2.5%. The sequenced material came from peripheral blood. The source of these receptors is a man between 65 and 85 years old with active or convalescent COVID-19. Both conserved end residues are part of each CDR3. Each record gives: J gene, V gene, D gene, clone size, CDR3 DNA, CDR3 protein. The D gene is left open where the match is weak. Only part of the rows carry a size: once, few, many, or a class if the clone is expanded.

>TRBJ2-7|TRBV2|TRBD1|-
TGTGCCAGCAAGACAGGGGCGACTAGCGAGCAGTACTTC
CASKTGATSEQYF
>TRBJ1-6|TRBV6-6|TRBD1|many
TGTGCCAGCAGCTATCAGGGGGTGGTTTCACCCCTCCACTTT
CASSYQGVVSPLHF
>TRBJ1-2|TRBV18|-|-
TGTGCCAGCTCACCGGGAGGGAACTATGGCTACACCTTC
CASSPGGNYGYTF
>TRBJ2-7|TRBV6-2/TRBV6-3|TRBD1|-
TGTGCCAGCAGTACCGGGACAGGAGGGTACGAGCAGTACTTC
CASSTGTGGYEQYF
>TRBJ2-3|TRBV9|TRBD2|-
TGTGCCAGCAGCGTAGGCGGGGGAAACACAGATACGCAGTATTTT
CASSVGGGNTDTQYF
>TRBJ2-7|TRBV7-2|-|-
TGTGCCAGCAGCTTAGAGGGACATAGCTCCTACGAGCAGTACTTC
CASSLEGHSSYEQYF
>TRBJ1-2|TRBV6-1|TRBD1|-
TGTGCCAGCAGGGAAAGGGGGAGACAGGGATATAACTATGGCTACACCTTC
CASRERGRQGYNYGYTF
>TRBJ1-5|TRBV7-9|-|-
TGTGCCAGCAGCGTCACAGGCAGCAATCAGCCCCAGCATTTT
CASSVTGSNQPQHF
>TRBJ1-6|TRBV19|TRBD1|-
TGTGCCAGTAGTACCGGGACAGAAGATTCACCCCTCCACTTT
CASSTGTEDSPLHF
>TRBJ1-6|TRBV28|-|-
TGTGCCAGCAGTCCCTCCGACTATGACGGTTCACCCCTCCACTTT
CASSPSDYDGSPLHF
>TRBJ2-1|TRBV11-3|TRBD2|few
TGTGCCAGCAGCTTAGGGGGGACTAGCGGAAATGAGCAGTTCTTC
CASSLGGTSGNEQFF
>TRBJ1-5|TRBV15|-|-
TGTGCCACCAGCAGAGACAGGGGCGAAAATCAGCCCCAGCATTTT
CATSRDRGENQPQHF
>TRBJ2-3|TRBV7-2|-|few
TGTGCCAGCAGCTTAGTTCAGGGGGGTGCGACAGATACGCAGTATTTT
CASSLVQGGATDTQYF
>TRBJ2-6|TRBV5-5|-|once
TGTGCCAGCAGCCTCTCCCCTCGCGGGCTCTCTGGGGCCAACGTCCTGACTTTC
CASSLSPRGLSGANVLTF
>TRBJ2-5|TRBV11-2|TRBD1|-
TGTGCCAGCAGCGACCGGGACAGGCTTCAAGAGACCCAGTACTTC
CASSDRDRLQETQYF
>TRBJ1-4|TRBV5-1|TRBD1|-
TGCGCCAGCAGCCCCGACAGGGGGACAGAAAAACTGTTTTTT
CASSPDRGTEKLFF